The 29 T cell receptor beta chains in this list originate from one sample, sequenced in a study of neurological immune-mediated disorders. MiXCR, applied by TCRdb to the 5' RACE reads, yields one record per CDR3 protein. The sample lists some 60,000 distinct CDR3 sequences, roughly 9.7% occurring once. Time point meaning: longitudinal time-point 2. What was sequenced was PBMCs. The receptor source for this set is a man aged 25 to 45 in good health.

Ten or more counts support this clonotype. This rearrangement joins TRBV20-1 to TRBJ2-7; the D call may be TRBD1 or TRBD2 (5 bases each). Trimming pared 3 bases from V and 5 bases from J, leaving 14 bases between. Germline CDR1 and CDR2: DFQATT and SNEGSKA (reference sequence). This CDR3 comprises 13 residues. The CDR3 DNA is TGCAGTGCTAGGTTCCGGGACCCAGACGAGCAGTACTTC. Residues: CSARFRDPDEQYF.

This clonotype was recorded many times. This chain links TRBV28 with TRBJ2-3; TRBD2 might be the D (5 bases). CDR3 length: 12 amino acids. Between the trimmed V and J ends, which lost 3 bases and 5 bases, there was a span of 6 bases. The germline CDR1 and CDR2 sequences are MDHEN and SYDVKM. This CDR3 is CASSFAGDTQYF. Here the CDR3 DNA reads TGTGCCAGCAGTTTCGCGGGAGATACGCAGTATTTT.

In its sample, this clonotype was seen many times. The chain is built from TRBV7-2 and TRBJ2-5; a weak D match, TRBD2 (6 bases). Germline CDR1 and CDR2: SGHTA and FQGNSA. This CDR3 is built from 14 residues. V was trimmed by 1 base and J by 4 bases, leaving 10 bases between them. The CDR3 nucleotides read TGTGCCAGCAGCTTAGGACTGGGAGGAGAGACCCAGTACTTC. Translating it yields CASSLGLGGETQYF.

This clonotype was observed a handful of times. This rearrangement joins TRBV5-1 to TRBJ2-7; tentatively, D is TRBD2 (5 bases). The ends were cut back, 4 bases at V and 5 bases at J, with 10 bases in the middle. The CDR3 is 12 amino acids. In germline, CDR1 is SGHRS, CDR2 YFSETQ. CDR3 bases: TGCGCCAGCAGCGGGAGTGGTAACGAGCAGTACTTC. Its protein product is CASSGSGNEQYF.

This clonotype has a count of ten or more. The chain combines TRBV10-3 with TRBJ2-7, with TRBD2 as a possible D gene (7 bases). Trimming cost V 2 bases and J 6 bases, with 14 bases left between them. Germline CDR1 reads ENHRY; CDR2 reads SYGVKD. CDR3 length equals 14 residues. As DNA, the CDR3 is TGTGCCATCAGTGAGCTCAGGGGCGGGGGCGAGCAGTACTTC. Translating gives CAISELRGGGEQYF.

This clonotype has at least ten counts. This chain uses TRBV5-1 with TRBJ2-3; TRBD1 or TRBD2 may be the D gene (5 bases each). Looked up from germline, CDR1 is SGHRS and CDR2 is YFSETQ. This CDR3 has 14 amino acids. V lost 1 base to trimming and J lost 4 bases, with 10 bases between them. CDR3 DNA sequence: TGCGCCAGCAGCTTGTTGCCGGGACCAGATACGCAGTATTTT. Protein product: CASSLLPGPDTQYF.

This clonotype was recorded many times. CDR3 DNA sequence: TGCGCCAGCAGCTTGGTGGGACAGGGTGGTACTGAAGCTTTCTTT. Protein: CASSLVGQGGTEAFF. V is TRBV5-1 and J is TRBJ1-1; TRBD1 matches at 9 bases. CDR1 SGHRS and CDR2 YFSETQ come from the germline V gene. V lost 0 bases, J lost 5 bases, and 5 bases stayed unmatched. There are 15 residues in the CDR3.

This clonotype was observed at least ten times. This rearrangement joins TRBV10-3 to TRBJ1-6, with D possibly being TRBD1 (5 bases). Germline-derived CDR1 and CDR2 are ENHRY and SYGVKD. V gave up 2 bases and J gave up 6 bases, with 11 bases separating them. CDR3 length: 15 residues. This CDR3 is CAISEMARANSPLHF. The CDR3 nucleotides read TGTGCCATCAGTGAGATGGCCAGGGCTAATTCACCCCTCCACTTT.

In its sample, this clonotype was seen many times. The chain recombines TRBV3-1 with TRBJ2-1, with D hard to call. This CDR3 has 15 amino acids. CDR1 and CDR2 (germline): LGHDT, YNNKEL (reference sequence). Trimming left V 1 base short and J 4 bases short, with 11 bases between. The CDR3 region is CASSQVTTDYNEQFF. The CDR3 DNA is TGTGCCAGCAGCCAAGTTACTACCGATTACAATGAGCAGTTCTTC.

This clonotype was seen ten or more times. The chain joins TRBV29-1 to TRBJ2-4, with unresolved D. Trimming pared 1 base from V and 0 bases from J, leaving 4 bases between. The CDR3 loop spans 13 amino acids. CDR1 and CDR2 from the germline V gene are SQVTM and ANQGSEA. CDR3 sequence (DNA): TGCAGCGTTGAAGTTGTAGCCAAAAACATTCAGTACTTC. Translation gives CSVEVVAKNIQYF.

This clonotype was observed many times. The chain carries TRBV7-2 and TRBJ2-1, with 10 bases aligning to TRBD2. This CDR3 has 15 residues. With 6 bases clipped from V and 0 bases from J, the junction kept 2 bases outside the gene matches. Germline lookup yields CDR1 SGHTA and CDR2 FQGNSA. CDR3 loop: CASSRLAGSYNEQFF. Here the CDR3 DNA reads TGTGCCAGCAGTCGACTAGCGGGCTCCTACAATGAGCAGTTCTTC.

The sample holds many counts of this clonotype. The chain has TRBV14 and TRBJ1-2; D is unresolved. CDR1 and CDR2 (germline): SGHDN, FVKESK. V was clipped by 0 bases and J by 2 bases, with 10 bases between them. CDR3 length equals 15 residues. The CDR3 DNA reads as TGTGCCAGCAGCCAAGATCTGTACAGCAACTATGGCTACACCTTC. Translation gives CASSQDLYSNYGYTF.

This clonotype was counted at least ten times. This rearrangement joins TRBV28 to TRBJ2-7; D gene unclear. The CDR3 extends over 14 amino acids. CDR1 is MDHEN, CDR2 SYDVKM, per germline. Between the trimmed V and J ends, which lost 1 base and 2 bases, there was a span of 9 bases. CDR3 sequence reads: CASSLFANTYEQYF. CDR3 nucleotides: TGTGCCAGCAGTTTATTTGCCAACACCTACGAGCAGTACTTC.

This clonotype was seen ten or more times. V usage is TRBV4-1 and J usage is TRBJ2-1; D gene uncertain. Deletions cut 4 bases from V and 4 bases from J, with 14 bases between. CDR3 length: 15 residues. Germline loops: CDR1 MGHRA, CDR2 YSYEKL. Written as DNA, the CDR3 is TGCGCCAGCAGCCTCGATGGCCTACAGTACAATGAGCAGTTCTTC. Amino acids: CASSLDGLQYNEQFF.

This clonotype has ten or more counts. In DNA form, the CDR3 reads TGCGCCAGCAGCGTTAGTACTTCCTACAATGAGCAGTTCTTC. Its translation: CASSVSTSYNEQFF. The chain is built from TRBV5-1 and TRBJ2-1; D unresolved. This CDR3 has 14 residues. Trimming pared 4 bases from V and 1 base from J, leaving 9 bases between. The germline gives CDR1 SGHRS, CDR2 YFSETQ.

The genes are TRBV5-1 and TRBJ2-1, with a tentative D call TRBD2 (6 bases). This CDR3 has 16 amino acids. Per germline, CDR1 SGHRS and CDR2 YFSETQ. V lost 4 bases and J lost 5, with 19 bases in between. The CDR3 protein is CASSQGPSVTNNEQFF. CDR3 nucleotide sequence: TGCGCCAGCAGCCAGGGCCCTAGCGTCACCAACAATGAGCAGTTCTTC.

This clonotype was found many times. The chain combines TRBV15 with TRBJ2-6; D may be TRBD1 or TRBD2 (6 bases each). Trimming removed 5 bases from V and 1 base from J, with 15 bases in between. From germline, CDR1 is LNHNV and CDR2 YYDKDF (reference sequence). CDR3 size: 17 residues. CDR3 sequence reads: CATSVGGLVSGANVLTF. CDR3 DNA sequence: TGTGCCACCAGCGTTGGGGGGCTCGTATCTGGGGCCAACGTCCTGACTTTC.

This clonotype was counted many times. This sequence joins TRBV5-1 and TRBJ2-7; the D gene is possibly TRBD2 (6 bases). The CDR3 length is 13 residues. The ends were cut back, 2 bases at V and 3 bases at J, with 9 bases in the middle. Germline CDR1 is SGHRS and CDR2 is YFSETQ. For the CDR3, the DNA is TGCGCCAGCAGCTTTGGCGGGGACTACGAGCAGTACTTC. Protein: CASSFGGDYEQYF.

This clonotype was found many times. The chain joins TRBV7-8 to TRBJ2-7; D not certain. V lost 3 bases to trimming and J lost 2 bases, with 5 bases between them. CDR3 length: 12 amino acids. Germline CDR1 reads SGHVS; CDR2 reads FQNEAQ. CDR3 nucleotides: TGTGCCAGCAGCTTCTCCCCCTACGAGCAGTACTTC. Translation: CASSFSPYEQYF.

This clonotype was picked up many times. The chain links TRBV7-2 to TRBJ1-5, with D possibly being TRBD1 (6 bases). V was trimmed by 5 bases and J by 2 bases, leaving 10 bases between them. This CDR3 is 14 amino acids long. In germline, CDR1 is SGHTA, CDR2 FQGNSA. The DNA of the CDR3 is TGTGCCAGCAGCACCCGACAGGGCAATCAGCCCCAGCATTTT. The encoded protein is CASSTRQGNQPQHF.

This clonotype occurred many times. The rearrangement uses TRBV27 and TRBJ2-7; 11 nucleotides line up with TRBD2. The length of the CDR3 is 15 residues. Per germline, CDR1 MNHEY and CDR2 SMNVEV (reference sequence). With V trimmed by 8 bases and J by 4 bases, 10 bases remained unmatched. The CDR3 spells CASQLAGEIGYEQYF. CDR3 nucleotide sequence: TGTGCCAGCCAACTAGCGGGAGAAATTGGGTACGAGCAGTACTTC.

This clonotype was detected many times. The rearrangement uses TRBV5-1 and TRBJ2-1; 10 nucleotides agree with TRBD1. The CDR3 runs 21 residues. Germline CDR1 SGHRS, CDR2 YFSETQ. The ends lost 1 base at V and 7 bases at J; junction bases unmatched: 23. This CDR3 is CASSLTGEEDRGSPTVNEQFF. CDR3 DNA: TGCGCCAGCAGCTTGACCGGAGAAGAGGACAGGGGGTCTCCCACTGTGAATGAGCAGTTCTTC.

This clonotype was counted ten times or more. The chain has TRBV6-2 or TRBV6-3 and TRBJ2-4; 12 nucleotides agree with TRBD2. CDR3 length: 16 amino acids. V dropped 2 bases and J dropped 6; count of bases not matched to a gene: 5. The germline CDR1 and CDR2 sequences are MNHEY and SVGEGT. For the CDR3, the DNA is TGTGCCAGCAGTTACGCGCTAGCGGGAGGGCCAAACATTCAGTACTTC. Protein product: CASSYALAGGPNIQYF.

This clonotype has just a few counts. The rearrangement uses TRBV5-1 and TRBJ2-1, with 7 bases that match TRBD1. V shed 5 bases, J shed 5 bases, and the junction held 13 bases outside the gene matches. The CDR3 is 16 amino acids. Per germline, CDR1 SGHRS and CDR2 YFSETQ. CDR3 coding DNA: TGCGCCAGCAGGGCCGGGGTGGGACAGATAGACAATGAGCAGTTCTTC. Encoded protein: CASRAGVGQIDNEQFF.

Concerning this clonotype itself: Being one base from a much bigger clone, this may be a read error. The gene calls are TRBV2 and TRBJ2-5; TRBD1 might be the D (5 bases). This CDR3 spans 15 amino acids. Germline V gene lookup returns CDR1 SNHLY and CDR2 FYNNEI. CDR3: CANSEALRTTETQYF. The CDR3 bases are TGTGCCAACAGTGAAGCGCTTAGGACAACAGAGACCCAGTACTTC. The full variable domain, in which reference TRBV2 and TRBJ2-5 provide the parts outside the CDR3, is EPEVTQTPSHQVTQMGQEVILRCVPISNHLYFYWYRQILGQKVEFLVSFYNNEISEKSEIFDDQFSVERPDGSNFTLKIRSTKLEDSAMYFCANSEALRTTETQYFGPGTRLLVL.

This clonotype was picked up a small number of times. This chain links TRBV28 with TRBJ2-7, with D uncertain. Trimming pared 2 bases from V and 2 bases from J, leaving 7 bases between. The CDR3 is 13 residues long. Per the germline V gene, CDR1 is MDHEN and CDR2 is SYDVKM. The CDR3 DNA follows: TGTGCCAGCAGTTTACAGGTTCCCTACGAGCAGTACTTC. As protein: CASSLQVPYEQYF.

The V gene is TRBV4-1, the J gene TRBJ2-3, with TRBD2 matching 14 bases. With V trimmed by 4 bases and J by 8 bases, 5 bases remained unmatched. The germline gives CDR1 MGHRA, CDR2 YSYEKL. The CDR3 consists of 15 residues. The CDR3: CASSRGLAGGGTQYF. The CDR3 DNA follows: TGCGCCAGCAGCCGCGGACTAGCGGGAGGTGGTACGCAGTATTTT.

This clonotype appeared many times. The chain has TRBV7-9 and TRBJ2-7; 7 bases map to TRBD1. The V gene's germline CDR1 is SEHNR and CDR2 FQNEAQ (reference sequence). The CDR3 has 18 residues. V shed 5 bases and J 0 bases; nucleotides not matched to a gene: 16. CDR3 protein: CASSPHWTGAMGSYEQYF. CDR3 nucleotides: TGTGCCAGCAGCCCCCATTGGACAGGAGCGATGGGCTCCTACGAGCAGTACTTC.

In its sample, this clonotype was seen a few times. The chain joins TRBV20-1 to TRBJ2-7; 10 bases agree with TRBD2. Germline loops: CDR1 DFQATT, CDR2 SNEGSKA (reference sequence). CDR3 length equals 14 residues. The V segment lost 3 bases and the J segment 2 bases; nucleotides outside the gene matches: 4. CDR3 sequence reads: CSASSLAGAYEQYF. The DNA of the CDR3 is TGCAGTGCTAGTAGTCTAGCGGGAGCCTACGAGCAGTACTTC.